The 30 T cell receptor beta chains below come from one sample, sequenced in a study of blood T cells in healthy people across ages. The second PCR ran roughly 7 to 12 cycles with a sample-barcoded 5' primer and J-beta primers. TCRdb re-called the 5' RACE reads with MiXCR, one entry per CDR3 protein. The top ten clones hold roughly 9% of a sample with some 760,000 distinct CDR3 sequences, 20% to 30% of them seen once. This sample was shared with a second study, whose subject was T cells of mothers and their children.

Sequencing was done on a sample of blood. The receptors shown here come from a boy younger than 18 in good health.

In its sample, this clonotype was seen many times. The chain combines TRBV20-1 with TRBJ2-2; 11 bases are a match to TRBD2. Trimming cost V 4 bases and J 7 bases; bases outside gene matches: 5. The CDR3 is 14 amino acids. Germline CDR1 is DFQATT and CDR2 is SNEGSKA (reference sequence). The CDR3 is CSAIAGGRFGELFF. The CDR3, as DNA: TGCAGTGCTATAGCGGGGGGGCGCTTCGGGGAGCTGTTTTTT.

This clonotype was detected a few times. The chain uses TRBV12-3 or TRBV12-4 and TRBJ1-2; 9 bases map to TRBD1. V shed 6 bases and J 7 bases; nucleotides not matched to a gene: 6. This CDR3 contains 13 residues. In DNA form, the CDR3 reads TGTGCCAGCAGGACAGGGGGGCAGGGTGGCTACACCTTC. It is translated as CASRTGGQGGYTF.

This sequence joins TRBV5-6 and TRBJ2-5; the D is unclear. The J call is in doubt because the DNA end fits TRBJ2-7 better. Germline CDR1 is SGHDT and CDR2 is YYEEEE. The CDR3 contains 11 residues. Here the CDR3 reads CASSYEVEQYF. CDR3 in DNA: TGTGCCAGCAGCTATGAGGTCGAGCAGTACTTC.

The sample holds many counts of this clonotype. This chain connects TRBV2 to TRBJ1-2; TRBD1 is a possible D gene (6 bases). The CDR3 runs 13 residues. Per the germline V gene, CDR1 is SNHLY and CDR2 is FYNNEI. Trimming pared 7 bases from V and 4 bases from J, leaving 13 bases between. The CDR3 protein is CASKWLGGYGYTF. DNA of the CDR3: TGTGCCAGCAAATGGTTAGGGGGCTATGGCTACACCTTC.

The V call is TRBV20-1, the J call TRBJ2-1, with 11 bases identical to TRBD2. Per the germline V gene, CDR1 is DFQATT and CDR2 is SNEGSKA (reference sequence). The CDR3 is 17 residues long. The V and J ends lost 3 bases and 1 base, in that order; junction bases with no gene match: 8. The CDR3 coding sequence is TGCAGTGCTAGTATCGGTCTAGCGGGGGGTTCCTACAATGAGCAGTTCTTC. Its protein is CSASIGLAGGSYNEQFF.

This clonotype was seen a handful of times. The V call is TRBV29-1, the J call TRBJ1-6, with 9 bases that match TRBD1. The germline CDR1 and CDR2 sequences are SQVTM and ANQGSEA. The CDR3 extends over 13 amino acids. The J segment lost 7 bases and the V segment lost 5 bases, leaving 3 bases of the junction unmatched. CDR3 DNA sequence: TGCAGCGTTATAGACAGGGGGAATTCACCCCTCCACTTT. As protein: CSVIDRGNSPLHF.

The V gene is TRBV7-2, the J gene TRBJ2-5; TRBD2 matches 10 bases. This CDR3 is 16 amino acids long. V lost 5 bases to trimming and J lost 2 bases; unmatched junction nucleotides: 8. Germline V gene lookup returns CDR1 SGHTA and CDR2 FQGNSA. The CDR3 DNA follows: TGTGCCAGCAGCCCTGGACTAGCGGCAAAGCAAGAGACCCAGTACTTC. It encodes CASSPGLAAKQETQYF.

This clonotype appeared a few times. The chain links TRBV11-2 to TRBJ2-7; weak D call: TRBD2 (5 bases). V shed 5 bases and J shed 2 bases, with 16 bases lying between them. Germline V gene sequence: CDR1 SGHAT, CDR2 FQNNGV. The length of the CDR3 is 15 residues. The CDR3, as DNA: TGTGCCAGCAGCGCTACCGGCGGGTTGACCTACGAGCAGTACTTC. Its protein is CASSATGGLTYEQYF.

Many counts were recorded for this clonotype. The V gene is TRBV10-3, the J gene TRBJ2-1; D ambiguous. Gene TRBJ2-7 matches the end of the DNA better, so the J call may be wrong. Per the germline V gene, CDR1 is ENHRY and CDR2 is SYGVKD. The CDR3 spans 11 residues. The CDR3 sequence: CAISEEYEQYF. CDR3 DNA: TGTGCCATCAGTGAGGAATACGAGCAGTACTTC.

This clonotype was seen only a few times. The chain carries TRBV6-5 and TRBJ1-2; D is undetermined. There are 12 residues in the CDR3. Between the trimmed V and J ends, which lost 6 bases and 5 bases, there was a span of 10 bases. Germline assignment: CDR1 MNHEY and CDR2 SVGAGI. The CDR3 spells CASRRADYGYTF. CDR3 DNA sequence: TGTGCCAGCAGGCGGGCAGATTATGGCTACACCTTC.

The table lists this clonotype with a few counts. This chain uses TRBV12-3 or TRBV12-4 with TRBJ1-2; D is unclear. Trimming took 1 base from V and 0 from J, leaving 9 bases between them. CDR3 length equals 15 residues. This chain's CDR3 is CASSLVMTPNYGYTF. In nucleotides, the CDR3 is TGTGCCAGCAGTTTAGTAATGACACCTAACTATGGCTACACCTTC.

This clonotype has a handful of counts. The chain employs TRBV4-3 and TRBJ2-5, with D maybe TRBD2 (5 bases). The end of the DNA is better explained by TRBJ2-7, so the J call may be wrong. Germline lookup yields CDR1 LGHNA and CDR2 YSLEER. The CDR3 length is 15 residues. The chain's CDR3 is CASSQDTAGTYEQYF. Written as DNA, the CDR3 is TGCGCCAGCAGCCAAGATACGGCGGGCACCTACGAGCAGTACTTC.

The V call is TRBV6-2 or TRBV6-3, the J call TRBJ2-1; D call uncertain. Germline loops: CDR1 MNHEY, CDR2 SVGEGT. The CDR3 contains 14 residues. V lost 4 bases to trimming and J lost 0 bases, with 7 bases between them. The CDR3 bases are TGTGCCAGCAGTTCCAGATTCTCCTACAATGAGCAGTTCTTC. It encodes CASSSRFSYNEQFF.

This clonotype was observed a single time. This chain joins TRBV12-3 or TRBV12-4 and TRBJ1-2; perhaps TRBD1 as D (6 bases). The CDR3 sequence is 13 residues long. Trimming left V 4 bases short and J 3 bases short, with 9 bases between. CDR3: CASSSGEYYGYTF. For the CDR3, the DNA is TGTGCCAGCAGTTCAGGGGAGTACTATGGCTACACCTTC.

The rearrangement links TRBV6-6 to TRBJ2-3, with D tentatively TRBD2 (5 bases). The germline gives CDR1 MNHNY, CDR2 SVGAGI (reference sequence). The V gene lost 7 bases and the J gene lost 1 base, with 12 bases spanning the gap. The CDR3 is 14 residues long. CDR3 sequence (DNA): TGTGCCAGCACCCCCGGGATTGGCACAGATACGCAGTATTTT. Translating it yields CASTPGIGTDTQYF.

This clonotype has a count of ten or more. V usage is TRBV13 and J usage is TRBJ1-1; D possibly corresponds to TRBD1 (5 bases). The CDR3 sequence is 15 residues long. The V end lost 5 bases, the J end lost 1 base, and 14 bases lay between the germline ends. The germline V gene encodes CDR1 PRHDT and CDR2 FYEKMQ (reference sequence). CDR3 region: CASSVPGRKNTEAFF. The CDR3 nucleotides read TGTGCCAGCAGCGTACCGGGACGGAAGAACACTGAAGCTTTCTTT.

A few counts support this clonotype. V is TRBV12-3 or TRBV12-4 and J is TRBJ1-5, with 11 bases lining up with TRBD1. The V segment lost 5 bases and the J segment 3 bases; nucleotides outside the gene matches: 6. This CDR3 contains 16 residues. CDR3 nucleotides: TGTGCCAGCAGTGACCCGGGACAGGGGGTCAATCAGCCCCAGCATTTT. Amino acid sequence: CASSDPGQGVNQPQHF.

In its sample, this clonotype was seen a few times. Germline and junction disagree at one end, which may indicate a read error. The CDR3 nucleotides are TGCGCCGGCAGCCAAGACCACCAAGAGACCCAGTACTTC. Translating it yields CAGSQDHQETQYF. The chain uses TRBV4-3 and TRBJ2-5; no definite D call. CDR3 length: 13 amino acids. Looked up from germline, CDR1 is LGHNA and CDR2 is YSLEER.

The chain employs TRBV29-1 and TRBJ1-4; D not certain. Trimming pared 6 bases from V and 8 bases from J, leaving 10 bases between. Germline loops: CDR1 SQVTM, CDR2 ANQGSEA. CDR3 length equals 11 residues. The CDR3 DNA reads as TGCAGCGTGGCGACTGGGGAAAAACTGTTTTTT. This encodes CSVATGEKLFF.

This clonotype was seen only a few times. The chain joins TRBV4-1 to TRBJ2-7; the match to TRBD2 covers 11 bases. With V trimmed by 4 bases and J by 5 bases, 10 bases remained unmatched. CDR1 is MGHRA, CDR2 YSYEKL, per germline. The CDR3 loop spans 16 amino acids. CDR3 sequence (DNA): TGCGCCAGCAGCCGGGTTTTAGCGGGAGGGCCACACGAGCAGTACTTC. This encodes CASSRVLAGGPHEQYF.

The CDR3 sequence: CASSLLDREQYF. For the CDR3, the DNA is TGTGCCAGCAGTTTACTAGACAGAGAGCAGTACTTC. This rearrangement joins TRBV28 to TRBJ2-7, with a possible D match to TRBD1 (5 bases). V lost 2 bases and J 7 bases, leaving 9 bases between the germline ends. The CDR3 has 12 residues. The germline gives CDR1 MDHEN, CDR2 SYDVKM.

This clonotype was detected a few times. The rearrangement joins TRBV6-6 to TRBJ1-2; D is unresolved. The CDR3 runs 14 residues. The ends were cut back, 3 bases at V and 4 bases at J, with 12 bases in the middle. Germline-derived CDR1 and CDR2 are MNHNY and SVGAGI (reference sequence). The DNA of the CDR3 is TGTGCCAGCAGTTATGAATGGGGTGCCTATGGCTACACCTTC. Amino acids: CASSYEWGAYGYTF.

The chain joins TRBV10-2 to TRBJ1-1; no clear D gene. Trimming took off 7 bases at V and 7 bases at J, with 13 bases between the two ends. This CDR3 is built from 12 residues. Germline V CDR1 and CDR2: WSHSY, SAAADI. CDR3 coding DNA: TGCGCCAGCATCCGGGAGCGCCATGAAGCTTTCTTT. Translated, it gives CASIRERHEAFF.

This clonotype appeared a few times. J is TRBJ2-7 and V is TRBV29-1; D is unclear. Germline loops: CDR1 SQVTM, CDR2 ANQGSEA. The CDR3 spans 12 residues. The ends were cut back, 4 bases at V and 0 bases at J, with 7 bases in the middle. The DNA of the CDR3 is TGCAGCGTTGTGGTGAGCTCCTACGAGCAGTACTTC. Translating gives CSVVVSSYEQYF.

V gene TRBV25-1 combines with J gene TRBJ2-5; D remains ambiguous. Germline CDR1 and CDR2: MGHDK and SYGVNS. The CDR3 totals 12 residues. V lost 7 bases and J 1 base, leaving 7 bases between the germline ends. The CDR3 sequence is CASKQIQETQYF. The CDR3 DNA is TGTGCCAGCAAACAGATCCAAGAGACCCAGTACTTC.

The rearrangement joins TRBV25-1 to TRBJ2-1; 8 nucleotides line up with TRBD1. V was pared by 3 bases and J by 9 bases, with 7 bases of the junction left unmatched. The CDR3 consists of 14 residues. CDR1 MGHDK and CDR2 SYGVNS come from the germline V gene. CDR3 sequence reads: CASSDRTGISEQFF. In nucleotides, the CDR3 is TGTGCCAGCAGTGATCGGACAGGGATCAGTGAGCAGTTCTTC.

The chain links TRBV3-1 to TRBJ2-3, with unresolved D. V lost 1 base and J 2 bases, leaving 10 bases between the germline ends. Germline CDR1 LGHDT, CDR2 YNNKEL (reference sequence). The CDR3 consists of 15 residues. The CDR3 bases are TGTGCCAGCAGCCAAGTGGGGTGGGACACAGATACGCAGTATTTT. Protein sequence: CASSQVGWDTDTQYF.

V and J are TRBV24-1 and TRBJ2-1; 9 bases align to TRBD2. J was trimmed by 0 bases and V by 3 bases; bases with no gene match: 11. The germline V gene has CDR1 KGHDR and CDR2 SFDVKD. This CDR3 is built from 19 residues. CDR3 residues: CATSDPLAGARYSYNEQFF. In nucleotides, the CDR3 is TGTGCCACCAGTGATCCTTTAGCGGGGGCCCGTTACTCCTACAATGAGCAGTTCTTC.

This clonotype was detected only a few times. The chain is built from TRBV7-2 and TRBJ2-5; the match to TRBD2 covers 8 bases. Germline assignment: CDR1 SGHTA and CDR2 FQGNSA. V was pared by 1 base and J by 11 bases, with 15 bases of the junction left unmatched. The CDR3 is made up of 16 amino acids. CDR3 region: CASSLVGLAKAEEQYF. Here the CDR3 DNA reads TGTGCCAGCAGCTTAGTAGGACTAGCAAAGGCGGAGGAGCAGTACTTC.

This clonotype was picked up a small number of times. The chain is built from TRBV12-3 or TRBV12-4 and TRBJ1-2, with D perhaps TRBD1 (5 bases). The CDR3 has 14 residues. Trimming left V 6 bases short and J 7 bases short, with 18 bases between. This CDR3 is CASSLRVLRGGYTF. The CDR3 DNA sequence: TGTGCCAGCAGCCTCAGGGTCCTCCGGGGTGGCTACACCTTC.